This record concerns one TCR beta chain sequence. TCRdb keeps only in-frame clones here, not all; method: immunoSEQ multiplex PCR. The sample lists 70,000 to 85,000 clones; 82% were seen once. These data originate in a study of blood T cell repertoires in COVID-19. Turning to the study itself: T cells, B-cell-depleted T cells, or PBMCs supplied cDNA or gDNA.

This TCR was sampled from a man in his fifties or sixties with acute or convalescent COVID-19. The sequencing input was peripheral blood.

The DNA of the CDR3 is TGTGCCAGCAGCCCTCGTTTGGGGCAGGGGGGAAACACCTTC. The encoded protein is CASSPRLGQGGNTF. The chain carries TRBV14 and TRBJ1-2; 7 bases are a match to TRBD1. CDR1 and CDR2 (germline): SGHDN, FVKESK. The CDR3 sequence is 14 residues long. J gave up 12 bases and V 4 bases, and 14 bases lay outside the gene matches.